This T cell receptor beta chain was obtained from a study of shared clonotypes between healthy human individuals. CDR1 and CDR2 from the germline V gene are SEHNR and FQNEAQ (reference sequence). Trimming took 5 bases from V and 7 from J; bases not matched to a gene: 13. This CDR3 is built from 16 residues. CD4+ cells were split into CD45RA+ naive and CD45RA-negative memory subsets. Worth noting for this clone: Its antigen is unidentified.

Sorted-subset replicate PCR reactions contained roughly 190 ng DNA, corresponding to approximately 30,000 T cell genomes. Method: immunoSEQ multiplex PCR; TCRdb's copy keeps in-frame clones and lacks some. The data contain 1.6 million or so clones, approximately 96% of them singletons. Regarding the study as a whole: Larger estimated richness was generally recorded for naive subsets relative to memory subsets. A small donor pool kept down the genetic and exposure-history diversity that was represented.

The sequencing sample was made of naive CD4+ T cells sorted from blood. The subset denotes: CD45RA+ positively selected. The receptor's source is a man aged 25 to 40 in good health. The gene calls are TRBV7-9 and TRBJ2-3; 9 nucleotides line up with TRBD1. The CDR3 bases are TGTGCCAGCAGCGGACGAACCGGGACAGGGACGAATACGCAGTATTTT. This codes for CASSGRTGTGTNTQYF. Using reference TRBV7-9 and TRBJ2-3 for the parts outside the CDR3, the full variable domain is DTGVSQNPRHKITKRGQNVTFRCDPISEHNRLYWYRQTLGQGPEFLTYFQNEAQLEKSRLLSDRFSAERPKGSFSTLEIQRTEQGDSAMYLCASSGRTGTGTNTQYFGPGTRLTVL.